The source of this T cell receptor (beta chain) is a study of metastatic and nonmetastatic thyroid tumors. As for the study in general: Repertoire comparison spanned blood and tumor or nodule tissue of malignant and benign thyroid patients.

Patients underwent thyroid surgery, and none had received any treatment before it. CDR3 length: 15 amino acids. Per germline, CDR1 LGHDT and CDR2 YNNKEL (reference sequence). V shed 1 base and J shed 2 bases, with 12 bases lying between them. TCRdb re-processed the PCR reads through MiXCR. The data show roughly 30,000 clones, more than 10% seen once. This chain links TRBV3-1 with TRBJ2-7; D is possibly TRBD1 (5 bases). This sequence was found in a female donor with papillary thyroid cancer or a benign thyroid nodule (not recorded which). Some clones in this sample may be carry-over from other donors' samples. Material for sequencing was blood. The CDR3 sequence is CASSQGSGLPYEQYF. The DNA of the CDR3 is TGTGCCAGCAGCCAAGGATCAGGGCTACCCTACGAGCAGTACTTC.